One and the same sample provided the 11 T cell receptor beta chains below, sequenced in a study of blood T cell repertoires in COVID-19. This table comes from immunoSEQ multiplex PCR, and its TCRdb copy is limited to in-frame clones, with some not included. The sample includes approximately 160,000 clones, around 83% of them seen just once. Sequencing input: peripheral blood. All receptors come from a man aged 50-59 years with active or convalescent COVID-19.

The chain recombines TRBV18 with TRBJ1-4, with TRBD1 identical over 9 bases. CDR1 KGHSH and CDR2 LQKENI come from the germline V gene. V dropped 3 bases and J dropped 5; count of bases not matched to a gene: 4. The CDR3 is 15 residues long. The CDR3 DNA follows: TGTGCCAGCTCACCGGACAGGGGAATAAATGAAAAACTGTTTTTT. This sequence encodes CASSPDRGINEKLFF.

Written as DNA, the CDR3 is TGTGCCAGCAGCTCATACCAACAGATCATGAACACTGAAGCTTTCTTT. Translating gives CASSSYQQIMNTEAFF. The chain recombines TRBV13 with TRBJ1-1; D is ambiguous. The length of the CDR3 is 16 residues. V was trimmed by 4 bases and J by 0 bases, leaving 15 bases between them. CDR1 is PRHDT and CDR2 is FYEKMQ in the germline V gene (reference sequence).

A few counts support this clone. The V gene is TRBV4-3, the J gene TRBJ2-5; a weak D match, TRBD2 (5 bases). The length of the CDR3 is 15 residues. The V end lost 0 bases, the J end lost 5 bases, and 13 bases lay between the germline ends. The germline CDR1 and CDR2 sequences are LGHNA and YSLEER. In DNA form, the CDR3 reads TGCGCCAGCAGCCAAGATCAAGGACTTGGGGAGACCCAGTACTTC. It yields the protein CASSQDQGLGETQYF.

This chain links TRBV11-2 with TRBJ2-7; TRBD1 aligns across 10 bases. J was trimmed by 5 bases and V by 3 bases; bases with no gene match: 10. The germline V gene has CDR1 SGHAT and CDR2 FQNNGV. CDR3 size: 16 residues. CDR3 in amino acids: CASSLGPGQGRNEQYF. The CDR3 DNA reads as TGTGCCAGCAGCTTGGGCCCGGGACAGGGGAGAAACGAGCAGTACTTC.

CDR3 sequence reads: CASSLLGSYEQYF. Written as DNA, the CDR3 is TGTGCCAGCAGTCTGCTAGGCTCCTACGAGCAGTACTTC. V and J are TRBV2 and TRBJ2-7; D remains ambiguous. CDR3 size: 13 residues. Germline V gene lookup returns CDR1 SNHLY and CDR2 FYNNEI. V was pared by 5 bases and J by 0 bases, with 8 bases between.

The rearrangement links TRBV2 to TRBJ1-2; possible D gene TRBD1, 6 bases. From germline, CDR1 is SNHLY and CDR2 FYNNEI. The CDR3 is made up of 13 amino acids. The germline V and J ends were trimmed by 5 bases and 2 bases, with 9 bases remaining between them. CDR3 bases: TGTGCCAGCAGTACCGACAGGAACTATGGCTACACCTTC. Amino acids: CASSTDRNYGYTF.

The chain is built from TRBV6-2 or TRBV6-3 and TRBJ1-2; D not certain. The CDR3 is 13 residues long. The V and J ends lost 3 bases and 2 bases respectively, with 7 bases between them. In germline, CDR1 is MNHEY, CDR2 SVGEGT. The DNA for the CDR3 is TGTGCCAGCAGTTATCGTCCCAACTATGGCTACACCTTC. Protein product: CASSYRPNYGYTF.

A few counts support this clone. The rearrangement links TRBV30 to TRBJ2-7; TRBD2 aligns across 10 bases. The V gene's germline CDR1 is GTSNPN and CDR2 SVGIG (reference sequence). This CDR3 has 13 amino acids. With V trimmed by 4 bases and J by 4 bases, 4 bases remained unmatched. The DNA for the CDR3 is TGTGCCTGGACGTGGACTAGCGGTTACGAGCAGTACTTC. This gives the protein CAWTWTSGYEQYF.

The chain employs TRBV27 and TRBJ2-7; 9 bases fit TRBD2. J lost 3 bases, V lost 4 bases, and 7 bases had no gene match. This CDR3 is built from 15 residues. Germline CDR1 MNHEY, CDR2 SMNVEV (reference sequence). This chain's CDR3 is CASSSPGTSLYEQYF. The DNA for the CDR3 is TGTGCCAGCAGTTCTCCCGGGACTAGCCTCTACGAGCAGTACTTC.

The V call is TRBV2, the J call TRBJ2-3, with TRBD2 matching over 12 bases. The CDR3 contains 15 residues. The trim removed 4 bases at V and 4 bases at J, leaving 3 bases unmatched. Germline V gene sequence: CDR1 SNHLY, CDR2 FYNNEI. The CDR3 here is CASSASGRASDTQYF. The CDR3 bases are TGTGCCAGCAGTGCTAGCGGGAGGGCATCAGATACGCAGTATTTT.

The gene calls are TRBV6-6 and TRBJ1-5; 8 positions agree with TRBD1. V was pared by 5 bases and J by 16 bases, with 7 bases of the junction left unmatched. CDR1 is MNHNY, CDR2 SVGAGI, per germline (reference sequence). The CDR3 extends over 11 amino acids. The CDR3 region has the DNA TGTGCCAGCAGTCGACAGGGGTCACCTCATTTT. Protein product: CASSRQGSPHF.